These 20 T cell receptor beta chains share one sample of origin, sequenced in a study of radiation and T cells in renal cell carcinoma. Time point denoted: blood 2 weeks post-SBRT. Treatment reported: 15 Gy SBRT to primary tumor, nephrectomy 4 weeks later. TCRdb's table, derived via immunoSEQ multiplex PCR, lists solely in-frame clones and lacks some. The table lists 70,000 to 90,000 clones, approximately 83% of them singletons. Sequences were derived from blood, sampled from a patient whose treatment included radiotherapy and nephrectomy. These TCRs come from a woman aged 50 to 60 with renal cell carcinoma.

CDR3 region: CASSGGTGKGEKLFF. The DNA for the CDR3 is TGTGCCAGCAGCGGGGGGACAGGAAAAGGGGAAAAACTGTTTTTT. V gene TRBV9 combines with J gene TRBJ1-4; 8 bases match TRBD1. The J segment lost 8 bases and the V segment lost 3 bases, leaving 9 bases of the junction unmatched. This CDR3 comprises 15 residues. The V gene's germline CDR1 is SGDLS and CDR2 YYNGEE.

The chain carries TRBV15 and TRBJ2-3; 12 bases fit TRBD2. The CDR3 has 18 residues. Germline V gene sequence: CDR1 LNHNV, CDR2 YYDKDF (reference sequence). J gave up 0 bases and V 1 base, and 5 bases lay outside the gene matches. The CDR3, as DNA: TGTGCCACCAGCAGAGTGACTAGCGGGAGCGGTAGCACAGATACGCAGTATTTT. This codes for CATSRVTSGSGSTDTQYF.

This clone has a handful of counts. This sequence joins TRBV5-1 and TRBJ2-3; TRBD1 might be the D (6 bases). This CDR3 has 16 amino acids. CDR1 is SGHRS, CDR2 YFSETQ, per germline. V gave up 0 bases and J gave up 0 bases, with 11 bases separating them. The CDR3 nucleotides are TGCGCCAGCAGCTTGGTCAGGGGCCGTAGCACAGATACGCAGTATTTT. It codes for CASSLVRGRSTDTQYF.

V and J are TRBV5-1 and TRBJ2-5, with 8 nucleotides matching TRBD1. V was pared by 3 bases and J by 2 bases, with 3 bases of the junction left unmatched. This CDR3 contains 14 residues. Germline V gene data show CDR1 as SGHRS and CDR2 as YFSETQ. As DNA, the CDR3 is TGCGCCAGCAGCTCTGGACAGGGACAAGAGACCCAGTACTTC. Its protein product is CASSSGQGQETQYF.

The J gene is TRBJ2-1, the V gene TRBV7-2; no clear D gene. CDR3 length: 14 residues. In germline, CDR1 is SGHTA, CDR2 FQGNSA. The V end was cut by 2 bases, the J end by 6 bases, with 11 bases between. The CDR3 nucleotides read TGTGCCAGCAGCTTATCCAATAAGGTCAATGAGCAGTTCTTC. Amino acid sequence: CASSLSNKVNEQFF.

The chain employs TRBV2 and TRBJ1-6, with D uncertain. This CDR3 has 14 amino acids. CDR1 is SNHLY and CDR2 is FYNNEI in the germline V gene. Trimming left V 2 bases short and J 8 bases short, with 10 bases between. The CDR3 loop reads CASSEQVEDSPLHF. In DNA, the CDR3 is TGTGCCAGCAGTGAACAGGTTGAGGATTCACCCCTCCACTTT.

This clone was recorded a few times. The CDR3 sequence: CASSEGDRGNSPLHF. The CDR3 nucleotides read TGTGCCAGCAGTGAAGGGGACAGGGGAAATTCACCCCTCCACTTT. The rearrangement uses TRBV2 and TRBJ1-6; 10 bases align to TRBD1. CDR1 SNHLY and CDR2 FYNNEI come from the germline V gene. CDR3 length: 15 residues. The V gene end was trimmed by 1 base and the J gene end by 7 bases; junction bases not matched to a gene: 1. Supplemented by reference TRBV2 and TRBJ1-6, the full variable domain reads EPEVTQTPSHQVTQMGQEVILRCVPISNHLYFYWYRQILGQKVEFLVSFYNNEISEKSEIFDDQFSVERPDGSNFTLKIRSTKLEDSAMYFCASSEGDRGNSPLHFGNGTRLTVT.

The chain carries TRBV18 and TRBJ2-7; D not certain. Trimming left V 4 bases short and J 5 bases short, with 9 bases between. This CDR3 is 12 amino acids long. The germline CDR1 and CDR2 sequences are KGHSH and LQKENI. This CDR3 is CASSLGRDEQYF. DNA of the CDR3: TGTGCCAGCTCACTCGGTCGGGACGAGCAGTACTTC.

The V gene is TRBV7-2, the J gene TRBJ2-5; TRBD1 might be the D (7 bases). This CDR3 has 15 residues. Germline assignment: CDR1 SGHTA and CDR2 FQGNSA. V dropped 5 bases and J dropped 2 bases, with 15 bases sitting between them. CDR3 DNA: TGTGCCAGCAGCACTGCCGGGGGACAGCAAGAGACCCAGTACTTC. This codes for CASSTAGGQQETQYF. Looking up the rest from reference TRBV7-2 and TRBJ2-5 gives the full variable domain: GAGVSQSPSNKVTEKGKDVELRCDPISGHTALYWYRQSLGQGLEFLIYFQGNSAPDKSGLPSDRFSAERTGGSVSTLTIQRTQQEDSAVYLCASSTAGGQQETQYFGPGTRLLVL.

The rearrangement uses TRBV7-2 and TRBJ1-4; D is perhaps TRBD1 (6 bases). Trimming cost V 5 bases and J 4 bases, with 14 bases left between them. Germline lookup yields CDR1 SGHTA and CDR2 FQGNSA. There are 15 residues in the CDR3. The CDR3 nucleotides read TGTGCCAGCAGCGGTAGGGGGTGGGATAATGAAAAACTGTTTTTT. Its protein is CASSGRGWDNEKLFF.

The chain recombines TRBV7-9 with TRBJ2-7; D call uncertain. V lost 3 bases and J lost 5, with 5 bases in between. Per germline, CDR1 SEHNR and CDR2 FQNEAQ (reference sequence). This CDR3 is 11 amino acids long. The CDR3 nucleotides are TGTGCCAGCAGCTTCAACCACGAGCAGTACTTC. Encoded protein: CASSFNHEQYF.

The gene calls are TRBV11-2 and TRBJ1-1; TRBD1 aligns across 8 bases. This CDR3 has 11 amino acids. The V segment lost 5 bases and the J segment 11 bases; nucleotides outside the gene matches: 4. CDR1 and CDR2 (germline): SGHAT, FQNNGV. CDR3 DNA: TGTGCCAGCAGCCCACAGGGGGTCGCTTTCTTT. Translating it yields CASSPQGVAFF.

V is TRBV4-2 and J is TRBJ1-2, with D uncertain. V was shortened by 0 bases and J by 8 bases, with 22 bases between the two germline ends. This CDR3 spans 17 amino acids. Germline CDR1 and CDR2: LGHNA and YNFKEQ. CDR3 region: CASSQEGGGRVLGGYTF. The DNA for the CDR3 is TGTGCCAGCAGCCAAGAGGGAGGAGGACGGGTACTGGGAGGCTACACCTTC.

This clone was seen once. CDR3 sequence reads: CASSLDTGGQQYF. In DNA, the CDR3 is TGTGCCAGCAGCTTAGATACAGGGGGGCAGCAGTACTTC. The chain uses TRBV7-2 and TRBJ2-7; TRBD1 agrees at 8 bases. The CDR3 is 13 amino acids. After removal of 1 base from V and 8 bases from J, the junction contained 4 bases not matched to a gene. In germline, CDR1 is SGHTA, CDR2 FQGNSA. The variable domain in full, completed from reference TRBV7-2 and TRBJ2-7, reads GAGVSQSPSNKVTEKGKDVELRCDPISGHTALYWYRQSLGQGLEFLIYFQGNSAPDKSGLPSDRFSAERTGGSVSTLTIQRTQQEDSAVYLCASSLDTGGQQYFGPGTRLTVT.

This clone was recorded only once. The chain employs TRBV11-3 and TRBJ2-5; D remains unclear. CDR1 and CDR2 from the germline V gene are SGHNT and YENEEA. Between the trimmed V and J ends, which lost 1 base and 1 base, there was a span of 4 bases. CDR3 size: 13 residues. CDR3 residues: CASSLGVQETQYF. DNA for the CDR3: TGTGCCAGCAGCTTAGGGGTCCAAGAGACCCAGTACTTC.

The chain combines TRBV6-5 with TRBJ1-5; D may be TRBD1 (5 bases). Germline V gene data show CDR1 as MNHEY and CDR2 as SVGAGI. The CDR3 loop spans 14 amino acids. Between the trimmed V and J ends, which lost 3 bases and 4 bases, there was a span of 10 bases. In DNA, the CDR3 is TGTGCCAGCAGTTATGGGGCAGGGAATCAGCCCCAGCATTTT. This codes for CASSYGAGNQPQHF.

The chain is built from TRBV7-2 and TRBJ1-2; tentative D call: TRBD1 (6 bases). Germline CDR1 and CDR2: SGHTA and FQGNSA. This CDR3 has 17 residues. The ends were cut back, 5 bases at V and 4 bases at J, with 23 bases in the middle. The CDR3 loop reads CASSRESAGGLTYGYTF. In nucleotides, the CDR3 is TGTGCCAGCAGCAGGGAGTCGGCTGGGGGCCTAACCTATGGCTACACCTTC. Together with reference TRBV7-2 and TRBJ1-2, the CDR3 gives the full variable domain: GAGVSQSPSNKVTEKGKDVELRCDPISGHTALYWYRQSLGQGLEFLIYFQGNSAPDKSGLPSDRFSAERTGGSVSTLTIQRTQQEDSAVYLCASSRESAGGLTYGYTFGSGTRLTVV.

This chain links TRBV19 with TRBJ1-5, with D possibly matching TRBD1 (5 bases). CDR1 and CDR2 from the germline V gene are LNHDA and SQIVND (reference sequence). The CDR3 is 14 residues long. V was clipped by 8 bases and J by 4 bases, with 15 bases between them. The CDR3 is CASSLGTINQPQHF. The CDR3 DNA reads as TGTGCCAGTTCCCTCGGGACGATTAATCAGCCCCAGCATTTT.

CDR3 coding DNA: TGTGCCAGCAGCTTAGGGGCAGGGTCCGGGGAGCTGTTTTTT. Protein product: CASSLGAGSGELFF. This chain joins TRBV11-2 and TRBJ2-2; D is perhaps TRBD1 (5 bases). The V and J ends lost 1 base and 6 bases respectively, with 9 bases between them. The CDR3 has 14 amino acids. Germline V gene data show CDR1 as SGHAT and CDR2 as FQNNGV.

The V gene is TRBV19, the J gene TRBJ2-3; D gene uncertain. V was trimmed by 2 bases and J by 6 bases, leaving 12 bases between them. CDR1 is LNHDA and CDR2 is SQIVND in the germline V gene (reference sequence). The CDR3 spans 14 residues. DNA for the CDR3: TGTGCCAGTAGTATACGAATATATTCGGATACGCAGTATTTT. Its protein product is CASSIRIYSDTQYF.